A single sample gave rise to the 10 T cell receptor beta chains below, sequenced in a study of early T cells in non-severe SARS-CoV-2 infection. TCRdb redid the calling of the 5' RACE reads with MiXCR, one entry per CDR3 protein. The data show roughly 47,000 distinct CDR3 sequences, about a quarter seen once. Sequencing used whole blood, obtained at baseline. The origin of the receptors is an adult who was a healthcare worker with PCR-confirmed SARS-CoV-2 infection or an uninfected control (not recorded which).

This clonotype was observed a few times. CDR3 sequence (DNA): TGTGCCATCAGTGGACAGGCGAGCTCTGGGGCCAACGTCCTGACTTTC. This translates into CAISGQASSGANVLTF. The chain joins TRBV10-3 to TRBJ2-6, with D possibly matching TRBD1 (6 bases). The CDR3 contains 16 residues. Germline CDR1 ENHRY, CDR2 SYGVKD. V gave up 4 bases and J gave up 0 bases, with 10 bases separating them.

This clonotype turned up a few times. This chain uses TRBV5-4 with TRBJ2-7; D tentatively reads TRBD1 or TRBD2 (5 bases each). Germline V lookup: CDR1 SGHNT, CDR2 YYREEE (reference sequence). This CDR3 spans 13 amino acids. Deletions cut 5 bases from V and 5 bases from J, with 14 bases between. CDR3 loop: CASSLVEGHEQYF. In DNA, the CDR3 is TGTGCCAGCAGTCTTGTAGAGGGACACGAGCAGTACTTC.

This clonotype was seen only a few times. The DNA for the CDR3 is TGTGCCAGCAGCAAGGTAACCGGGACAGGGACTGGCTATGGCTACACCTTC. This codes for CASSKVTGTGTGYGYTF. V is TRBV5-6 and J is TRBJ1-2; 9 positions agree with TRBD1. The CDR3 consists of 17 residues. Germline CDR1 is SGHDT and CDR2 is YYEEEE. V was pared by 4 bases and J by 4 bases, with 14 bases of the junction left unmatched. The whole variable domain, remainder taken from reference TRBV5-6 and TRBJ1-2, is DAGVTQSPTHLIKTRGQQVTLRCSPKSGHDTVSWYQQALGQGPQFIFQYYEEEERQRGNFPDRFSGHQFPNYSSELNVNALLLGDSALYLCASSKVTGTGTGYGYTFGSGTRLTVV.

A few counts support this clonotype. This rearrangement joins TRBV27 to TRBJ1-1, with 7 bases lining up with TRBD1. Trimming at V came to 5 bases and at J to 6 bases, leaving 3 bases not matched to a gene. This CDR3 has 12 residues. Germline assignment: CDR1 MNHEY and CDR2 SMNVEV (reference sequence). CDR3 DNA: TGTGCCAGCAGTACAGGGGCCTCTGAAGCTTTCTTT. Translated, it gives CASSTGASEAFF.

This clonotype was picked up a small number of times. The chain carries TRBV20-1 and TRBJ2-4; 14 nucleotides line up with TRBD2. The V gene end was trimmed by 5 bases and the J gene end by 5 bases; junction bases not matched to a gene: 5. Looked up from germline, CDR1 is DFQATT and CDR2 is SNEGSKA (reference sequence). CDR3 length equals 15 residues. CDR3 protein: CSAPGLAGGQNIQYF. DNA for the CDR3: TGCAGTGCTCCCGGACTAGCGGGGGGCCAAAACATTCAGTACTTC.

The chain has TRBV9 and TRBJ2-2; D remains ambiguous. Germline CDR1 SGDLS, CDR2 YYNGEE. V lost 0 bases and J 4 bases, leaving 13 bases between the germline ends. The CDR3 is made up of 16 amino acids. CDR3 DNA: TGTGCCAGCAGCGTAGATCTCCTAAGGAGCACCGGGGAGCTGTTTTTT. Amino acid sequence: CASSVDLLRSTGELFF. The full variable domain, rest sourced from reference TRBV9 and TRBJ2-2, is DSGVTQTPKHLITATGQRVTLRCSPRSGDLSVYWYQQSLDQGLQFLIQYYNGEERAKGNILERFSAQQFPDLHSELNLSSLELGDSALYFCASSVDLLRSTGELFFGEGSRLTVL.

This chain uses TRBV7-6 with TRBJ2-7; TRBD1 aligns across 7 bases. Trimming at V came to 5 bases and at J to 2 bases, leaving 6 bases not matched to a gene. CDR3 length: 14 residues. Germline V gene lookup returns CDR1 SGHVS and CDR2 FNYEAQ. The CDR3 region is CASSPWDRAYEQYF. CDR3 coding DNA: TGTGCCAGCAGCCCCTGGGACAGAGCCTACGAGCAGTACTTC.

This rearrangement joins TRBV30 to TRBJ2-7; no definite D call. This CDR3 is 18 amino acids long. The V and J ends lost 0 bases and 2 bases respectively, with 23 bases between them. Germline V gene lookup returns CDR1 GTSNPN and CDR2 SVGIG (reference sequence). The CDR3 sequence is CAWSVELLRLEETYEQYF. CDR3 nucleotides: TGTGCCTGGAGTGTAGAGCTCCTCCGCCTCGAAGAAACCTACGAGCAGTACTTC. The full variable domain, its missing parts supplied by reference TRBV30 and TRBJ2-7, is SQTIHQWPATLVQPVGSPLSLECTVEGTSNPNLYWYRQAAGRGLQLLFYSVGIGQISSEVPQNLSASRPQDRQFILSSKKLLLSDSGFYLCAWSVELLRLEETYEQYFGPGTRLTVT.

This clonotype was seen at least ten times. This chain uses TRBV7-9 with TRBJ2-2; D may match TRBD1 or TRBD2 (5 bases each). Germline CDR1 SEHNR, CDR2 FQNEAQ (reference sequence). The CDR3 runs to 14 residues. Trimming took 5 bases from V and 7 from J, leaving 14 bases between them. The CDR3 is CASSPRRGVGELFF. The CDR3 region has the DNA TGTGCCAGCAGCCCAAGAAGAGGGGTCGGGGAGCTGTTTTTT.

This clonotype was seen just once. The genes are TRBV6-1 and TRBJ2-3, with D possibly being TRBD1 (6 bases). Germline CDR1 reads MNHNS; CDR2 reads SASEGT. There are 15 residues in the CDR3. Trimming stripped 6 bases from V and 4 bases from J, with 17 bases between. In nucleotides, the CDR3 is TGTGCCAGCAGCGAAAACAGGGTCGGGGCAGATACGCAGTATTTT. This translates into CASSENRVGADTQYF.